This T cell receptor (beta chain) is drawn from a study of cytomegalovirus exposure and HLA in healthy donors. About the study: HLA-typed donors were the source of approximately 86 million unique TCRs held in an early data release. Study-wide findings and caveats: A later examination showed that TCR association rates differed by HLA locus, with DRB1 most and HLA-C fewest. Several V segments, TRBV6-2 and TRBV6-3 among them, could not be told apart and were dropped.

PCR involved 60 Vbeta and 13 Jbeta primers. Using immunoSEQ multiplex PCR, the repertoire was profiled, and TCRdb retains in-frame clones only, with some absent. The profile shows over 120,000 clones, around 72% of them singletons. The CDR3 totals 14 residues. CDR1 and CDR2 from the germline V gene are MRHNA and SNTAGT. J was trimmed by 3 bases and V by 6 bases; bases with no gene match: 7. Concerning this clone itself: What it binds is not known.

The chain links TRBV6-4 to TRBJ1-1, with 7 bases that match TRBD1. Input material: PBMCs. This sequence was found in a man aged 18 to 30 in good health and CMV-seropositive. The CDR3: CASSPGTEDTEAFF. The CDR3 nucleotides are TGTGCCAGCAGCCCCGGGACAGAAGACACTGAAGCTTTCTTT.